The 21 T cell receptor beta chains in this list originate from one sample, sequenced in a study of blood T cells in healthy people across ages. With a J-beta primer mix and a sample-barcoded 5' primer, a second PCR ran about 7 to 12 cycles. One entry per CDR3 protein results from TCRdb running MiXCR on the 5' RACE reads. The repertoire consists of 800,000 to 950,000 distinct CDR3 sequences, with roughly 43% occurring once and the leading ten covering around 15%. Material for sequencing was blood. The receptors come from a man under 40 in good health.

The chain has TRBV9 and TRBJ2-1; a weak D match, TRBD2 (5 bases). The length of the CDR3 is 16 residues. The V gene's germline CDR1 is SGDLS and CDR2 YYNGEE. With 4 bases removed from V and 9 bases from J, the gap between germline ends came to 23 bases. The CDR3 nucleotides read TGTGCCAGCAGCTCACGGGATCCACCCCGTGTGAGTGAGCAGTTCTTC. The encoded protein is CASSSRDPPRVSEQFF.

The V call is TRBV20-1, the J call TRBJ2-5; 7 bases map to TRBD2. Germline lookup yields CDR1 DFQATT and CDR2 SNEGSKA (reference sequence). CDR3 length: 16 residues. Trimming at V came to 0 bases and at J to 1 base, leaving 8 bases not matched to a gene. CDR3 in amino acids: CSARDWGRAFQETQYF. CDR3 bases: TGCAGTGCTAGAGATTGGGGGAGGGCCTTCCAAGAGACCCAGTACTTC.

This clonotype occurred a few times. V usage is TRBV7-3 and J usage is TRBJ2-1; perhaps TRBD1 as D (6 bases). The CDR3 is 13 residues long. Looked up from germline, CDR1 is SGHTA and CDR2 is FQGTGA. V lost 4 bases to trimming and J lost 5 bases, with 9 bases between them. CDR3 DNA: TGTGCCAGCAGCTCCGGACAGAACAATGAGCAGTTCTTC. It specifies CASSSGQNNEQFF.

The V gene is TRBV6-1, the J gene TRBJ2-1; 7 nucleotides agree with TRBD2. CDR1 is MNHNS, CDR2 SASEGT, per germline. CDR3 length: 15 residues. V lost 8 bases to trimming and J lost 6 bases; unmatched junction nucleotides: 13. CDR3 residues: CASHPSKRGRNEQFF. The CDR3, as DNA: TGTGCCAGCCACCCTTCCAAGCGGGGTCGCAATGAGCAGTTCTTC.

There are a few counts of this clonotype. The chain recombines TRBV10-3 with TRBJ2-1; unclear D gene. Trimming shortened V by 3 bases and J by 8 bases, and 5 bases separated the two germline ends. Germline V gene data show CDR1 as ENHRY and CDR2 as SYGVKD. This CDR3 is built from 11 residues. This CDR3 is CAISESYEQFF. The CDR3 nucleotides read TGTGCCATCAGTGAATCGTATGAGCAGTTCTTC.

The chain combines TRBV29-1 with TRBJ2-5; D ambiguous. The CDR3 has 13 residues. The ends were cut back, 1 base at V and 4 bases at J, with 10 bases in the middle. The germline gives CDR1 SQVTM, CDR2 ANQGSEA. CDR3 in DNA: TGCAGCGTTGAAGGGTTTGGAAGAGAGACCCAGTACTTC. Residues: CSVEGFGRETQYF.

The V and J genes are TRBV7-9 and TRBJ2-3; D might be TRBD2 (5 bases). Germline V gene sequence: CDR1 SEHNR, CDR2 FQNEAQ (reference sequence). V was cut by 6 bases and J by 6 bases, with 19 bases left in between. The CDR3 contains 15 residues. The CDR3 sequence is CASSPTRGSLDTQYF. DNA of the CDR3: TGTGCCAGCAGTCCAACCCGGGGTAGTCTGGATACGCAGTATTTT.

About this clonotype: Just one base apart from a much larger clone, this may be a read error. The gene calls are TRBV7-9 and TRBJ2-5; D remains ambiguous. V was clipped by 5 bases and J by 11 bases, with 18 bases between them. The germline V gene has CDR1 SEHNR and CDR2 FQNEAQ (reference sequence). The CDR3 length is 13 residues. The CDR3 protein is CASSPVMGNEQYF. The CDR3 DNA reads TGTGCCAGCAGCCCGGTCATGGGGAATGAGCAGTACTTC. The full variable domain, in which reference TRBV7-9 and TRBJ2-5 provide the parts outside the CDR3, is DTGVSQNPRHKITKRGQNVTFRCDPISEHNRLYWYRQTLGQGPEFLTYFQNEAQLEKSRLLSDRFSAERPKGSFSTLEIQRTEQGDSAMYLCASSPVMGNEQYFGPGTRLLVL.

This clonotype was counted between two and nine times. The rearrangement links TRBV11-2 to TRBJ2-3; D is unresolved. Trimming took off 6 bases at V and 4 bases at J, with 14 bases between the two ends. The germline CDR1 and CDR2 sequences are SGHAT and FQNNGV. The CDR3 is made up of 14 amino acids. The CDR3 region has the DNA TGTGCCAGCAGGGCATCCCTAGTGTCAGATACGCAGTATTTT. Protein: CASRASLVSDTQYF.

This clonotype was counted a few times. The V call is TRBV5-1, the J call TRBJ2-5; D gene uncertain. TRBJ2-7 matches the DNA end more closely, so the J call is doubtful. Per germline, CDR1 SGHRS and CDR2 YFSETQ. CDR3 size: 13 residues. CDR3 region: CASSLGPLAEQYF. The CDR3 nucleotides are TGCGCCAGCAGCCTAGGACCGCTTGCCGAGCAGTACTTC.

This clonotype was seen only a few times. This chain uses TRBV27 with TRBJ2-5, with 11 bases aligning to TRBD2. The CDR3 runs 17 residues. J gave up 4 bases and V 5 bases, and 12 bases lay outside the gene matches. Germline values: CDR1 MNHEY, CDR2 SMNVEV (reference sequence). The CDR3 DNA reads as TGTGCCAGCAGTCCGAGACTAGCGGGGATATATGGAGAGACCCAGTACTTC. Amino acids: CASSPRLAGIYGETQYF.

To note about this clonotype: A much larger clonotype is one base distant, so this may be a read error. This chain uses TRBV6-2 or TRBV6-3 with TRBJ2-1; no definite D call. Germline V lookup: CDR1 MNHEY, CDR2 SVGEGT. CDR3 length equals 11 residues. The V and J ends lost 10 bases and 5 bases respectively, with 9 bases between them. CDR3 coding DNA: TGTGCCAACAGCCCGAACAATGAGCAGTTCTTC. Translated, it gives CANSPNNEQFF.

This CDR3 is CASTLTGTGGLSYEQYF. The CDR3 DNA sequence: TGTGCCAGCACCTTGACGGGGACAGGGGGCCTCTCCTACGAGCAGTACTTC. The chain links TRBV27 to TRBJ2-7; TRBD1 matches at 12 bases. Germline CDR1 MNHEY, CDR2 SMNVEV (reference sequence). The V gene end was trimmed by 7 bases and the J gene end by 0 bases; junction bases not matched to a gene: 10. The CDR3 is 17 residues long.

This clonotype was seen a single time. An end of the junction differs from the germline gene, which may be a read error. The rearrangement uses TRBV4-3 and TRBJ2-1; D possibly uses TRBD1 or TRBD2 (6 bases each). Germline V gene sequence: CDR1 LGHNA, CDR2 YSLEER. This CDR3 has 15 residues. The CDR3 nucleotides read TGCGCCAGCAGCCAAGAGGGGACTGGGGGCGGTGAGCAGTTCTTT. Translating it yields CASSQEGTGGGEQFF.

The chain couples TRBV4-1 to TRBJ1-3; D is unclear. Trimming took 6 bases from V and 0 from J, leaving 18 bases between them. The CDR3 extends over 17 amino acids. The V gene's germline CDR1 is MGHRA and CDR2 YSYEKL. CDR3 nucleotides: TGCGCCAGCAGTCAGTTTTTCTTATCTGGCTCTGGAAACACCATATATTTT. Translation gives CASSQFFLSGSGNTIYF.

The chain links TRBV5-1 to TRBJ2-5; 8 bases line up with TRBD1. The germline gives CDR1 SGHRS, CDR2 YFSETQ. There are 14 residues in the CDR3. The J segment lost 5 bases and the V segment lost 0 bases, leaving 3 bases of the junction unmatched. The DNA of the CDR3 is TGCGCCAGCAGCTTGGATACAGGGGGGGAGACCCAGTACTTC. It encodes CASSLDTGGETQYF.

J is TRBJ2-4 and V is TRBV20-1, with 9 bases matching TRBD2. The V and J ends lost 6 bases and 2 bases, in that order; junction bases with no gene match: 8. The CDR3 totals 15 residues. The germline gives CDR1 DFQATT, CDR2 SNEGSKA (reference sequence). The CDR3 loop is CSASPSGITKNIQYF. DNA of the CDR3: TGCAGTGCATCTCCTAGCGGGATAACCAAAAACATTCAGTACTTC.

As DNA, the CDR3 is TGCGCCAGCAGCCAAGGGTTGGCAGGGACTTACACTGAAGCTTTCTTT. This sequence encodes CASSQGLAGTYTEAFF. V gene TRBV4-1 combines with J gene TRBJ1-1; D may be TRBD1 (5 bases). V was trimmed by 1 base and J by 3 bases, leaving 15 bases between them. The germline gives CDR1 MGHRA, CDR2 YSYEKL. This CDR3 is 16 amino acids long.

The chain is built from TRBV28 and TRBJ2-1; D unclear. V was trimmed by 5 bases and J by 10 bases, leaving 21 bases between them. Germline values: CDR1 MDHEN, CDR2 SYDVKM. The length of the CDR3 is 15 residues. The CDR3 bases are TGTGCCAGCAGTGGATCGGGCCAAGTATTTGGGGAGCAGTTCTTC. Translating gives CASSGSGQVFGEQFF.

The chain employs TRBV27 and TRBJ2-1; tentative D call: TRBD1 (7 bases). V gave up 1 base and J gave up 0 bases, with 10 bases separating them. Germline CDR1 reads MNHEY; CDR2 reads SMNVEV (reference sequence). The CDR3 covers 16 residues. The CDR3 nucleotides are TGTGCCAGCAGTTTATGGGGGGACAGCTCCTACAATGAGCAGTTCTTC. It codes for CASSLWGDSSYNEQFF.

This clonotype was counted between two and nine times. The CDR3 DNA reads as TGCAGTGCTAGAGATAGGGTCTTCGGCTACACCTTC. It codes for CSARDRVFGYTF. This rearrangement joins TRBV20-1 to TRBJ1-2; no firm D call. The CDR3 consists of 12 residues. Trimming took off 0 bases at V and 8 bases at J, with 10 bases between the two ends. The germline gives CDR1 DFQATT, CDR2 SNEGSKA (reference sequence).